This T cell receptor (beta chain) is drawn from a study of blood T cell repertoires in COVID-19 (dated by TCRdb to the early 2020s). The study in broad terms: Collaborator samples came from the United States, Italy and Spain and covered acute and convalescent phases of COVID-19. The prospective study material was composed of cDNA or gDNA derived from T cells, B-cell-depleted T cells, or PBMCs. Deeply sampled blood TCRbeta repertoires from subjects exposed to, actively infected with, or recovered from COVID-19 were included in the dataset. A freely available public database, intended as a resource for researchers studying the immune response to SARS-CoV-2, is where the repertoires were released. Samples came from the ongoing ImmuneRACE study (first 160 participants) plus 1,254 subjects from 6 global collaborators. Nearly every sample came with metadata listing a de-identified subject ID, COVID-19 status, age in years and sex. Where available, HLA class I and class II types were taken from metadata supplied by the sample provider and were not determined by assay-based typing.

Results and caveats for the whole study, not just this receptor: The amount of clinical and demographic metadata varied by source and participant and was provided uncurated.

Participants in the prospective study were enrolled through a virtual design, were aged about 18 to 100 years, and lived in about two dozen United States geographic areas. To assign participants to cohorts, the prospective study relied on clinical history that participants themselves reported in a screening survey and a study questionnaire. Exposed participants had been in contact, within 2 weeks of entering the study, with a person who had a PCR-confirmed or clinician-diagnosed case of COVID-19. In the prospective study, mobile phlebotomists collected whole blood, serum and a nasopharyngeal or oropharyngeal swab from each participant. Participants in the prospective study had the option to provide additional blood draws and questionnaires over a 2-month period. Before DNA extraction, prospective study blood samples were shipped either frozen or at room temperature. TCRbeta CDR3 regions were amplified from genomic DNA by means of the immunoSEQ Assay, a bias-controlled multiplex PCR. As for the original processing: Within the assay, amplification of reference gene primers was used to estimate how many nucleated cells each sample contained. To quantify the absolute abundance of each unique TCRbeta CDR3 rearrangement, sequence reads were collapsed and filtered. Productive Simpson clonality was computed per sample as the square root of Simpson's diversity index over productive rearrangements. Entries here come from immuneACCESS through TCRdb and include only in-frame sequences with V and J called. Some clones fail to appear in such tables; in the studies checked, an unresolved V gene covers under half of the shortfall, and the cause of the remainder is unknown. The DNA was the basis for D and trimming; V, J and clone size are from that table. The sample table shows about 200,000 clones, and 65% to 90% are seen once. The biggest ten clones account for roughly 4.9% of the sample.

The CDR3 covers 13 residues, taking in both the cysteine and the phenylalanine. Here the CDR3 DNA is all that survives: 39 bases in frame from base 1. V sheds 1 base and J sheds 6 bases, leaving 6 bases between their ends. Reading the germline V gene (reference sequence) gives CDR1 LNHDA and CDR2 SQIVND. A word on this clone: Its antigen target is currently unknown. Per-nucleotide qualities are absent, and no much larger clonotype sits a single base away.

This clonotype was obtained from a woman in her twenties or thirties who had been exposed to COVID-19. Sequences were obtained from PBMCs or T cells enriched from blood (not recorded which). This receptor chain uses TRBV19 and TRBJ1-4; no D gene call is confident. The DNA reads TGTGCCAGTAGTATAGCCCCTTATGAAAAACTGTTTTTT. The resulting protein is CASSIAPYEKLFF. The entire variable domain, with the stretches around the CDR3 drawn from the reference TRBV19 and TRBJ1-4 proteins, is DGGITQSPKYLFRKEGQNVTLSCEQNLNHDAMYWYRQDPGQGLRLIYYSQIVNDFQKGDIAEGYSVSREKKESFPLTVTSAQKNPTAFYLCASSIAPYEKLFFGSGTQLSVL.